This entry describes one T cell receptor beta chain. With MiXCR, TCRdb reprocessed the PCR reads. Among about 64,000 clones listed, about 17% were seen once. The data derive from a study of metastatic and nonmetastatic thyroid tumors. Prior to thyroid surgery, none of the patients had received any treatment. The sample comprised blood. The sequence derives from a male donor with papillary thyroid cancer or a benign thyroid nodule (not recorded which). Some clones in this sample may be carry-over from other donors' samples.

CDR3 bases: TGTGCCAGCAGCTTGATTTCATGGGACACCCGCTCCTACAATGAGCAGTTCTTC. Protein sequence: CASSLISWDTRSYNEQFF. V and J are TRBV7-3 and TRBJ2-1; tentative D call: TRBD1 (6 bases). Trimming cost V 3 bases and J 0 bases, with 18 bases left between them. This CDR3 region has 18 residues. Germline V gives CDR1 SGHTA, CDR2 FQGTGA.